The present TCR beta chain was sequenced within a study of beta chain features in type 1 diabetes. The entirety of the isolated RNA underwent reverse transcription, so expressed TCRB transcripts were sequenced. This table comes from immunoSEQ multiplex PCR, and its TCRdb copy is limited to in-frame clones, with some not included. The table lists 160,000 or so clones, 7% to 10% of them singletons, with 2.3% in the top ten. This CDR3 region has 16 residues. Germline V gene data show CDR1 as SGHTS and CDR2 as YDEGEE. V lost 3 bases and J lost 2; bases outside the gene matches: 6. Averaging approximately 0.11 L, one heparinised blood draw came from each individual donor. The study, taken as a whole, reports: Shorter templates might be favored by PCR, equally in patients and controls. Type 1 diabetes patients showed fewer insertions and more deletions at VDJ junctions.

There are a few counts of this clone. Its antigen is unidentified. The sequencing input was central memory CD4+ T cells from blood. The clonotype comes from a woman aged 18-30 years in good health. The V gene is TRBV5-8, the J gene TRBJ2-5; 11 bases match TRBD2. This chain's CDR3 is CASSSGLAGWQETQYF. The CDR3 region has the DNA TGTGCCAGCAGCTCCGGACTAGCGGGTTGGCAAGAGACCCAGTACTTC.